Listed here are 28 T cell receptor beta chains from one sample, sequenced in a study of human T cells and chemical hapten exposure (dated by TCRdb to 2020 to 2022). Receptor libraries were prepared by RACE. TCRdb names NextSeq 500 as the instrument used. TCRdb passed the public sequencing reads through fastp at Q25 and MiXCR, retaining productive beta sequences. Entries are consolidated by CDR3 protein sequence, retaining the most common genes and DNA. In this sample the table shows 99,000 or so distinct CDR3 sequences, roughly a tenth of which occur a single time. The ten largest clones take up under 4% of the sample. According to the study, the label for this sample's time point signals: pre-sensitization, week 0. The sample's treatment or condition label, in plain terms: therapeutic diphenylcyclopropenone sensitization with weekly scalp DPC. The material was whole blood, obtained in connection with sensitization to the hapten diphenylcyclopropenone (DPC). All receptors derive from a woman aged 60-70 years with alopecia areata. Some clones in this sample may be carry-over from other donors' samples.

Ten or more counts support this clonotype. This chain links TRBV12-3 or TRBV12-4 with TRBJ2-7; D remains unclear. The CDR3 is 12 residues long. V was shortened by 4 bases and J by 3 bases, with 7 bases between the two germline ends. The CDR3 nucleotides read TGTGCCAGCAGTTCCAGAAGCTACGAGCAGTACTTC. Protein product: CASSSRSYEQYF.

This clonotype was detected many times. The CDR3 here is CASSQEVIKSGTRTTQYF. Written as DNA, the CDR3 is TGCGCCAGCAGCCAAGAGGTAATTAAAAGCGGGACCCGGACTACGCAGTATTTT. The J gene is TRBJ2-3, the V gene TRBV4-1, with 7 bases lining up with TRBD2. Trimming at V came to 0 bases and at J to 8 bases, leaving 17 bases not matched to a gene. The CDR3 is 18 amino acids. Germline V gene data show CDR1 as MGHRA and CDR2 as YSYEKL.

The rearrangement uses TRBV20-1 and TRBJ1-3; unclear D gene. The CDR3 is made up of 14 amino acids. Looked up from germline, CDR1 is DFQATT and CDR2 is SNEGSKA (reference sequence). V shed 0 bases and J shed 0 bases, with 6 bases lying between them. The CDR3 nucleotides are TGCAGTGCTAGAGACCCTCGCTCTGGAAACACCATATATTTT. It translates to CSARDPRSGNTIYF.

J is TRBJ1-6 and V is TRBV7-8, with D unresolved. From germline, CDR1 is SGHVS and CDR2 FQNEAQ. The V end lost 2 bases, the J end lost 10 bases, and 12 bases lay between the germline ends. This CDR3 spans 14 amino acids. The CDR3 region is CASSLYLGNSPLHF. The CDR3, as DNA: TGTGCCAGCAGCTTATACCTGGGGAACTCACCCCTCCACTTT.

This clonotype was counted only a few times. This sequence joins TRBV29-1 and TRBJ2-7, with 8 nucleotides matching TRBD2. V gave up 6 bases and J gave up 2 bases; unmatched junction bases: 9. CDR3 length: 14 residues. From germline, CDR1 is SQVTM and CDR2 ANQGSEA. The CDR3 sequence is CSVRGGGLAYEQYF. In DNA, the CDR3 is TGCAGCGTCCGGGGCGGGGGGCTGGCCTACGAGCAGTACTTC.

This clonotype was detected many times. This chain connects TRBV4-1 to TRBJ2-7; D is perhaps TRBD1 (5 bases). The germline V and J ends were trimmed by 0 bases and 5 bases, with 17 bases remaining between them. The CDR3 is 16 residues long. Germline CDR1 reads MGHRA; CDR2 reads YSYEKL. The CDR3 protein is CASSQEEARASHEQYF. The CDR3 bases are TGCGCCAGCAGCCAAGAAGAAGCCAGGGCAAGCCACGAGCAGTACTTC.

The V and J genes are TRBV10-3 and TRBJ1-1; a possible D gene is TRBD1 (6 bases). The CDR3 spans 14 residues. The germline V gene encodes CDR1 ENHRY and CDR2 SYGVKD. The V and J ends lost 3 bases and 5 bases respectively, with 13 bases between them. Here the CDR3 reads CAISDRGGHTEAFF. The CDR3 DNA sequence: TGTGCCATCAGTGACAGGGGAGGGCATACTGAAGCTTTCTTT.

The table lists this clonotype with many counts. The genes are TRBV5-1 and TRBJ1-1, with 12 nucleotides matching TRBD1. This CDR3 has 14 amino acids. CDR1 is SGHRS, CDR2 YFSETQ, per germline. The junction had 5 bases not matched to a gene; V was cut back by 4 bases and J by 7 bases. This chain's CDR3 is CASSEGQGAGEAFF. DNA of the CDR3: TGCGCCAGCAGCGAGGGACAGGGGGCTGGTGAAGCTTTCTTT. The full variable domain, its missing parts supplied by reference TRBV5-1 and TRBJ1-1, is KAGVTQTPRYLIKTRGQQVTLSCSPISGHRSVSWYQQTPGQGLQFLFEYFSETQRNKGNFPGRFSGRQFSNSRSEMNVSTLELGDSALYLCASSEGQGAGEAFFGQGTRLTVV.

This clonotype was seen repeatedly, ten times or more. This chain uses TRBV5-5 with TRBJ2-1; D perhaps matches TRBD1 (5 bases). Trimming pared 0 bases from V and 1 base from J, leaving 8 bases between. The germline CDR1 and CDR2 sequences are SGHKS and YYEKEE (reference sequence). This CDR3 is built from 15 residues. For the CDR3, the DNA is TGTGCCAGCAGCTTGGCGGCAGGGTCCTACAATGAGCAGTTCTTC. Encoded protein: CASSLAAGSYNEQFF.

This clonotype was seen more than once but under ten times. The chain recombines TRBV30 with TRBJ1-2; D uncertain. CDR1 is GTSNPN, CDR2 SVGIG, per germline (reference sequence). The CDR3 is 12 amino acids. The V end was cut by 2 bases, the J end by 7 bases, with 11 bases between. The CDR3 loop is CAWSFGTSGYTF. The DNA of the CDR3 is TGTGCCTGGAGTTTTGGTACTTCTGGCTACACCTTC.

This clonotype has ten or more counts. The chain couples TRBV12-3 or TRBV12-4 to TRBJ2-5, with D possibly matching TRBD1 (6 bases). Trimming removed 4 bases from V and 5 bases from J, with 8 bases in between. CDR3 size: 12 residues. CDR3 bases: TGTGCCAGCAGTTGGGGGCCGGAGACCCAGTACTTC. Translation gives CASSWGPETQYF.

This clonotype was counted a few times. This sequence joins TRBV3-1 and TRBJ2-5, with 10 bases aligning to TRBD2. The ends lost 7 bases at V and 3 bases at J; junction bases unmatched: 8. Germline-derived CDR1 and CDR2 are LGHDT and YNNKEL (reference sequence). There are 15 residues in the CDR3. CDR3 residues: CASTRTSGSEETQYF. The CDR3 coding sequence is TGTGCCAGCACCCGGACTAGCGGCTCGGAAGAGACCCAGTACTTC.

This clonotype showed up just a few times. DNA of the CDR3: TGTGCCACCAGCAGAGATCGCGCTTACACTGAAGCTTTCTTT. Translation gives CATSRDRAYTEAFF. The chain employs TRBV15 and TRBJ1-1, with unresolved D. Trimming cost V 0 bases and J 3 bases, with 8 bases left between them. The CDR3 totals 14 residues. CDR1 and CDR2 (germline): LNHNV, YYDKDF (reference sequence).

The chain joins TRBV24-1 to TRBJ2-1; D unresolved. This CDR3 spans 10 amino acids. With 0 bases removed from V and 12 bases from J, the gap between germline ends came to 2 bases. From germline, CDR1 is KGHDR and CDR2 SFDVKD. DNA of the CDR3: TGTGCCACCAGTGATTTGGGGCAGTTCTTC. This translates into CATSDLGQFF.

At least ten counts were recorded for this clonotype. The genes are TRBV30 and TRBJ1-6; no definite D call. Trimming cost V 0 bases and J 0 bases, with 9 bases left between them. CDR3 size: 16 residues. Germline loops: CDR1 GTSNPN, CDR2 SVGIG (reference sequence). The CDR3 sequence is CAWSVSRSSYNSPLHF. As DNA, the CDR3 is TGTGCCTGGAGTGTAAGCAGAAGCTCCTATAATTCACCCCTCCACTTT.

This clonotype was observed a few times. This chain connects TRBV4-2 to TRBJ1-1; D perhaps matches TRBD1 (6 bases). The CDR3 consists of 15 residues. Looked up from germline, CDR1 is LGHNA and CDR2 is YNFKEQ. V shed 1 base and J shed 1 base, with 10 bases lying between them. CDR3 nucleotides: TGTGCCAGCAGCCAAGCGAAGACAGGGAACACTGAAGCTTTCTTT. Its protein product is CASSQAKTGNTEAFF.

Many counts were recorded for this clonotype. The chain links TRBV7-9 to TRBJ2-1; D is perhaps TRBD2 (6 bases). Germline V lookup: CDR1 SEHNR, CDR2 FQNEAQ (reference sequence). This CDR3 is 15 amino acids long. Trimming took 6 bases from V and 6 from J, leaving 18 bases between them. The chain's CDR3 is CASRTNPGLFNEQFF. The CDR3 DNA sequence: TGTGCCAGCAGGACCAACCCGGGACTTTTCAATGAGCAGTTCTTC.

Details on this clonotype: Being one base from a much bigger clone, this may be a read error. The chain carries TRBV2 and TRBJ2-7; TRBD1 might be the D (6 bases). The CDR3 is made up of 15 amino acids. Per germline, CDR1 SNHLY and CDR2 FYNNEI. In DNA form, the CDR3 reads TGTGCCAGCAGGGAAGACAGGAGGCCCCCCTACGAGCAGTACTTC. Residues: CASREDRRPPYEQYF.

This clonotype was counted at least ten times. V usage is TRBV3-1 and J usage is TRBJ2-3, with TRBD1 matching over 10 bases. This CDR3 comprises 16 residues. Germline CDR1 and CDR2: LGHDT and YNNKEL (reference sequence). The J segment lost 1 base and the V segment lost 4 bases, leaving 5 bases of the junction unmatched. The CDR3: CASSLPGTGGTDTQYF. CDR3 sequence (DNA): TGTGCCAGCAGCCTACCCGGGACAGGGGGCACAGATACGCAGTATTTT.

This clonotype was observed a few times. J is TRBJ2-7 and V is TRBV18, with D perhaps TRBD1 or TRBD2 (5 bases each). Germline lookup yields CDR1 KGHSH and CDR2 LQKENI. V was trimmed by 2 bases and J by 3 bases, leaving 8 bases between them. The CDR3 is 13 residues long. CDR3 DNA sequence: TGTGCCAGCTCACCAGGGGGAGACTACGAGCAGTACTTC. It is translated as CASSPGGDYEQYF.

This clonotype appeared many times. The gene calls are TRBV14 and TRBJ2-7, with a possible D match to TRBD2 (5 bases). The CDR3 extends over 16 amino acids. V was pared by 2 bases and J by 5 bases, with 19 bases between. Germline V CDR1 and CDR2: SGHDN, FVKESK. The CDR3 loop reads CASSQSPAGVRDEQYF. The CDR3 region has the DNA TGTGCCAGCAGCCAATCCCCGGCCGGGGTACGAGACGAGCAGTACTTC.

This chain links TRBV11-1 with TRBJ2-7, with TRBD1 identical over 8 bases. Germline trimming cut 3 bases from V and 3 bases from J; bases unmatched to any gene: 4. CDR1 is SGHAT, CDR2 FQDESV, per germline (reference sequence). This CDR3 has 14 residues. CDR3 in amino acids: CASSFDRGGYEQYF. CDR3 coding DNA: TGTGCCAGCAGCTTTGACAGGGGCGGCTACGAGCAGTACTTC.

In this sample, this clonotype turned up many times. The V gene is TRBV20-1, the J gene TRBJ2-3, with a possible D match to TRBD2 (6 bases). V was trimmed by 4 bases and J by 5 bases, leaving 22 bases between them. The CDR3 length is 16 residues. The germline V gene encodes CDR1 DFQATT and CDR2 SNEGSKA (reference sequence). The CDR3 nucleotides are TGCAGTGCTATAAATAACCGGGACTCGAAGGGAGATACGCAGTATTTT. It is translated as CSAINNRDSKGDTQYF.

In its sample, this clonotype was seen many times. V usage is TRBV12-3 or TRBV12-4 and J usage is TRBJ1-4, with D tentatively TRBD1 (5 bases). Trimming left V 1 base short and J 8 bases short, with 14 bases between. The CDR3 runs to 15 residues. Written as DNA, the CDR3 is TGTGCCAGCAGTTTAGGCGGAGGGGCGAGGGAAAAACTGTTTTTT. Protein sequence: CASSLGGGAREKLFF.

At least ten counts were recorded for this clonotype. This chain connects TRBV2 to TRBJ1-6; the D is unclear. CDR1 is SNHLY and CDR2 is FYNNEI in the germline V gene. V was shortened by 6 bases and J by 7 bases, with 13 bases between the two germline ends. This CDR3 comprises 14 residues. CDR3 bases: TGTGCCAGCAGATCCGGGTTGGAGAATTCACCCCTCCACTTT. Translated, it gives CASRSGLENSPLHF.

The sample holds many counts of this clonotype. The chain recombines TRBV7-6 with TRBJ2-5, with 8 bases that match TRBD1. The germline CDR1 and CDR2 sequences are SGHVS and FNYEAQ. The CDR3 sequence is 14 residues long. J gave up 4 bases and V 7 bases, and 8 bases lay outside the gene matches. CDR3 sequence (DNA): TGTGCCAGCAACCATTTTGGACAGGGAGAGACCCAGTACTTC. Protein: CASNHFGQGETQYF. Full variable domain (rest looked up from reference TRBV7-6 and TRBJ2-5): GAGVSQSPRYKVTKRGQDVALRCDPISGHVSLYWYRQALGQGPEFLTYFNYEAQQDKSGLPNDRFSAERPEGSISTLTIQRTEQRDSAMYRCASNHFGQGETQYFGPGTRLLVL.

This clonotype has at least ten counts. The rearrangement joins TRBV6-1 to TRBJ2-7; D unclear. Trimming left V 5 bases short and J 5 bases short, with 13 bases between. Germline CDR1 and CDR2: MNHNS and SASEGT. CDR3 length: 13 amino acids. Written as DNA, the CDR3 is TGTGCCAGCAGTTTTGCGGTAGGCAACGAGCAGTACTTC. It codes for CASSFAVGNEQYF.

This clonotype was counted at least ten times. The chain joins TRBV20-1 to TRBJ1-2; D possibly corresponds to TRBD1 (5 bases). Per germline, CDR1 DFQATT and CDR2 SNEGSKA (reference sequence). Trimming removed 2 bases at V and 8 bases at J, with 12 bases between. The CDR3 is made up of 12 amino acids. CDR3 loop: CSARPRQLGYTF. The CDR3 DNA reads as TGCAGTGCTAGACCAAGACAGCTGGGCTACACCTTC.